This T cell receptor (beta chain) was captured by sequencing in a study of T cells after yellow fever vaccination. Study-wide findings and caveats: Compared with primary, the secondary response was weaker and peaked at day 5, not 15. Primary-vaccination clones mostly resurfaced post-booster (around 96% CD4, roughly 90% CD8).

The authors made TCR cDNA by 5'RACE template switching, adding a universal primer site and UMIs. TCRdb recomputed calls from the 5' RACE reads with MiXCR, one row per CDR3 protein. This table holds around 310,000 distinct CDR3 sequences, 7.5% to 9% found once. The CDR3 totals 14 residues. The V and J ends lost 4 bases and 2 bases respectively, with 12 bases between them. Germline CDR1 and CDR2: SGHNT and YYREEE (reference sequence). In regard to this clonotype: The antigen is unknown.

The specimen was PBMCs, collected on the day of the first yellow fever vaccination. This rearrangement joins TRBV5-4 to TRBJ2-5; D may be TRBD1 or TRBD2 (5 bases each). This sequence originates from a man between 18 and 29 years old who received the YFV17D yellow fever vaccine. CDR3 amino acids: CASSPGTEQETQYF. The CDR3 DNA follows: TGTGCCAGCAGCCCCGGGACCGAGCAAGAGACCCAGTACTTC.